The T cell receptor beta chain under discussion was sequenced for a study of graft-versus-host responses after intestinal transplantation. Whole-study findings and limits: Levels of circulating GvH clones at their peak were associated with early post-transplant HvG declines.

V shed 1 base and J 2 bases; nucleotides not matched to a gene: 9. Germline V gives CDR1 SGHTS, CDR2 YDEGEE. The CDR3 consists of 17 residues. The table came from immunoSEQ multiplex PCR; TCRdb's copy has only in-frame clones and leaves some out. The data show roughly 100,000 clones, 80% to 95% seen once. Concerning this clone: Its antigen is currently unknown.

The origin of this receptor is a human donor who received an intestinal transplant. This specimen was unstimulated CD8+ T cells sorted from spleen or lymph node cells, taken before intestinal transplant. The rearrangement links TRBV5-8 to TRBJ2-5, with 9 nucleotides matching TRBD2. The chain's CDR3 is CASSLNVVAGGQETQYF. The DNA for the CDR3 is TGTGCCAGCAGCTTGAACGTAGTGGCGGGGGGGCAAGAGACCCAGTACTTC.